In this sample, the clone carrying this T cell receptor beta chain turned up once. Its target is not known. These data originate in a study of cytomegalovirus exposure and HLA in healthy donors. Overall study context: The Caucasian-associated ancestry cluster held more than 80% of some 420 genotyped donors.

The PCR contained 60 Vbeta and 13 Jbeta primers. Authors' analysis steps: In a later analysis, the count reached approximately 80 million unique TCR beta chains, with roughly 12 million shared. Some clones are missing from TCRdb's copy, which holds only in-frame ones; the method was immunoSEQ multiplex PCR. That table gives V, J and clone size, and the DNA gave D and trimming. The sample holds about 110,000 clones, 79% seen once. Study-wide points: For most TCR beta V segments, an earlier analysis put the productive rate at about 90% or about 30% of the time. A later analysis showed HLA-associated TCR beta chains outstripping equally common others in clonal expansion.

Germline V gene lookup returns CDR1 PRHDT and CDR2 FYEKMQ (reference sequence). CDR3 size: 14 residues. The ends lost 5 bases at V and 5 bases at J; junction bases unmatched: 9. Sequencing input: PBMCs. The sequence was obtained from a man aged 25 to 40 in good health and CMV-seropositive. This chain uses TRBV13 with TRBJ2-7; 7 bases line up with TRBD1. The CDR3 loop reads CASSRETGRNEQYF. The CDR3 region has the DNA TGTGCCAGCAGCCGAGAGACAGGGCGGAACGAGCAGTACTTC. The variable domain in full, completed from reference TRBV13 and TRBJ2-7, reads AAGVIQSPRHLIKEKRETATLKCYPIPRHDTVYWYQQGPGQDPQFLISFYEKMQSDKGSIPDRFSAQQFSDYHSELNMSSLELGDSALYFCASSRETGRNEQYFGPGTRLTVT.